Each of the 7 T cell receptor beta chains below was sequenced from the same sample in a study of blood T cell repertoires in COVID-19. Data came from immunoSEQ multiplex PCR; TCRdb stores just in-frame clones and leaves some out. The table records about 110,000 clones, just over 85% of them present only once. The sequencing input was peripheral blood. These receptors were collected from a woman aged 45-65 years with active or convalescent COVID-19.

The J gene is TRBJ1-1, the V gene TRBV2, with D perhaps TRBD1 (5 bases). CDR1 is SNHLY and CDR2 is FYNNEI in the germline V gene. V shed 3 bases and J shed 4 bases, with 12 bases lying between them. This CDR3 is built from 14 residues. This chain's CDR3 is CASSDWGGSTEAFF. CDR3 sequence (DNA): TGTGCCAGCAGTGATTGGGGGGGGAGCACTGAAGCTTTCTTT.

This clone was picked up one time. For the CDR3, the DNA is TGCAGTGCTAGTACAGGGGCGAATCAGCCCCAGCATTTT. It specifies CSASTGANQPQHF. The chain carries TRBV20-1 and TRBJ1-5; 7 positions match TRBD1. Germline V gene sequence: CDR1 DFQATT, CDR2 SNEGSKA (reference sequence). This CDR3 spans 13 amino acids. V lost 3 bases and J lost 4; bases outside the gene matches: 3.

The CDR3 DNA reads TGTGCCAGCTCACCTCGGACAGGCCTCCATCAGCCCCAGCATTTT. It yields the protein CASSPRTGLHQPQHF. The V gene is TRBV18, the J gene TRBJ1-5; 7 bases are shared with TRBD1. The CDR3 runs 15 residues. Germline V gene sequence: CDR1 KGHSH, CDR2 LQKENI. V lost 3 bases and J lost 5; bases outside the gene matches: 7.

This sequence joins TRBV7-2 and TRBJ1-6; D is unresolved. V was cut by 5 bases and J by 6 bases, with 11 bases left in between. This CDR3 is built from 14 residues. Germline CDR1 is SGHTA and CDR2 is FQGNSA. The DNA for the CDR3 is TGTGCCAGCAGCCCCCCCGGTGGTAATTCACCCCTCCACTTT. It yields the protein CASSPPGGNSPLHF.

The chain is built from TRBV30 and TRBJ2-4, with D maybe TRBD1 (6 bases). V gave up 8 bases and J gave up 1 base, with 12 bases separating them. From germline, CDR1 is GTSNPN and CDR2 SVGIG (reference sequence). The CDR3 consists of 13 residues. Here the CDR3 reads CAVTGQAKNIQYF. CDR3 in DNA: TGTGCCGTGACTGGACAGGCCAAAAACATTCAGTACTTC.

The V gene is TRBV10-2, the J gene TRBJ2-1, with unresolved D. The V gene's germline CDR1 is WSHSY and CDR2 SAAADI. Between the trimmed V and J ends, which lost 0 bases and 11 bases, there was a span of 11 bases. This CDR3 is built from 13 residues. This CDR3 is CASSESRLVKQFF. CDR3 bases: TGCGCCAGCAGTGAGTCGAGGTTGGTAAAGCAGTTCTTC.

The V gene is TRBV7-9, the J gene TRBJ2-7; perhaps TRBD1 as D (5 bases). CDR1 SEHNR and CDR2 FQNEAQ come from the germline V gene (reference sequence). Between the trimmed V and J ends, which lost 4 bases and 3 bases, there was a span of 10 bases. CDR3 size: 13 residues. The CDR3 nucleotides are TGTGCCAGCAGCTCCGGACACCTCTACGAGCAGTACTTC. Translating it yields CASSSGHLYEQYF.